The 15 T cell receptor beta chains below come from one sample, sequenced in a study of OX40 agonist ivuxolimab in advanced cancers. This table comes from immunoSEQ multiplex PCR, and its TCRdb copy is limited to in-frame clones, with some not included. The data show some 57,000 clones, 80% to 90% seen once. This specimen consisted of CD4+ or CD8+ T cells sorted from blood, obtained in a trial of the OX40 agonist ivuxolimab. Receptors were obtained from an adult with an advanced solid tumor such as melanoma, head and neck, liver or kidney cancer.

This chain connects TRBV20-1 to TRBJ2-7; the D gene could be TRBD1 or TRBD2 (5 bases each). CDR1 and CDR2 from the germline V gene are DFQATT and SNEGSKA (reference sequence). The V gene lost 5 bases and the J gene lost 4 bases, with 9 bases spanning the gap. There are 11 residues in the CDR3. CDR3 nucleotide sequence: TGCAGTGCTGGGGGTGGGTACGAGCAGTACTTC. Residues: CSAGGGYEQYF.

CDR3 protein: CASKSRTFSNQPQHF. Written as DNA, the CDR3 is TGTGCCAGCAAATCTCGGACATTTAGCAATCAGCCCCAGCATTTT. The rearrangement links TRBV6-6 to TRBJ1-5; a possible D gene is TRBD1 (5 bases). This CDR3 region has 15 residues. V was clipped by 7 bases and J by 0 bases, with 13 bases between them. In germline, CDR1 is MNHNY, CDR2 SVGAGI (reference sequence).

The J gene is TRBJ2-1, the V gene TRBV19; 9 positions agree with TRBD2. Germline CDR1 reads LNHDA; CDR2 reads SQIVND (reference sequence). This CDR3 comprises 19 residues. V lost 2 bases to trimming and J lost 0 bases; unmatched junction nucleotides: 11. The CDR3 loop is CASSISLGLAPSSYNEQFF. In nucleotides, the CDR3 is TGTGCCAGTAGTATAAGTTTAGGACTAGCGCCGAGCTCCTACAATGAGCAGTTCTTC.

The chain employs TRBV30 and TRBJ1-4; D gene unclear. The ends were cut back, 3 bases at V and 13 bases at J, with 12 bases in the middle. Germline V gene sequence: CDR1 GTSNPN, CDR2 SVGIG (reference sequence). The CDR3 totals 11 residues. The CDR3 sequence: CAWRATERLFF. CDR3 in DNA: TGTGCCTGGAGAGCCACAGAACGACTGTTTTTT.

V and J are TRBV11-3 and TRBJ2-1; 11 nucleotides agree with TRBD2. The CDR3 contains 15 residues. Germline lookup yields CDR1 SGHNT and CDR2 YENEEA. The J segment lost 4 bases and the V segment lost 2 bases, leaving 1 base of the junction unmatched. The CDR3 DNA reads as TGTGCCAGCAGCTTACGACTAGCGGGGTACAATGAGCAGTTCTTC. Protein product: CASSLRLAGYNEQFF.

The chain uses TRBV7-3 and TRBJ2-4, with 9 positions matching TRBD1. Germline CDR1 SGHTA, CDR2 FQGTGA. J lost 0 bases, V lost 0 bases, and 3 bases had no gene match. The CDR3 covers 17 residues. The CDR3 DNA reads TGTGCCAGCAGCTTAACCGGACAGGGGTTAGCCAAAAACATTCAGTACTTC. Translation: CASSLTGQGLAKNIQYF.

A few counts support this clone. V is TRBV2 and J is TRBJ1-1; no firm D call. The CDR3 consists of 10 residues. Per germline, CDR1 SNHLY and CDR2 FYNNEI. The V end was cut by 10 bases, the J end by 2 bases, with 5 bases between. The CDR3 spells CAKSNTEAFF. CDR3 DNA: TGTGCCAAATCCAACACTGAAGCTTTCTTT.

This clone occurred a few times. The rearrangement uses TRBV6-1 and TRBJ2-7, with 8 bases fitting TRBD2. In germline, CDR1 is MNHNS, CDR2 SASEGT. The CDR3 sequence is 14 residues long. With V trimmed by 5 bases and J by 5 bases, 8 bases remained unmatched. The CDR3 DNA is TGTGCCAGCAGTCATGCGGGAGGACTCAACGAGCAGTACTTC. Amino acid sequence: CASSHAGGLNEQYF.

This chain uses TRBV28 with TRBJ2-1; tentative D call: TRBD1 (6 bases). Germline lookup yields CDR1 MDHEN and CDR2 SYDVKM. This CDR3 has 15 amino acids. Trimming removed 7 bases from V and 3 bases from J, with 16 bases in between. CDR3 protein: CASILMGAGYNEQFF. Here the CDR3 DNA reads TGTGCCAGCATCTTGATGGGGGCGGGCTACAATGAGCAGTTCTTC.

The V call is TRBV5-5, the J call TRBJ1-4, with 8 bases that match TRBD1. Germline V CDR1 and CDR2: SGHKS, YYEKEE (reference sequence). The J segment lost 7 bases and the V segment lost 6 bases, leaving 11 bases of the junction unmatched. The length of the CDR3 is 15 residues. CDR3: CASNDRGGRSEKLFF. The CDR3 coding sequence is TGTGCCAGCAACGACAGGGGTGGGAGGAGTGAAAAACTGTTTTTT.

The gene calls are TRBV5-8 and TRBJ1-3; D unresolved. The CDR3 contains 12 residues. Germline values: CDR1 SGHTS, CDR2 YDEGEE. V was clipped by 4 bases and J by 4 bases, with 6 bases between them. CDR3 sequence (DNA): TGTGCCAGCAGCAAGCCCGGAAACACCATATATTTT. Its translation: CASSKPGNTIYF.

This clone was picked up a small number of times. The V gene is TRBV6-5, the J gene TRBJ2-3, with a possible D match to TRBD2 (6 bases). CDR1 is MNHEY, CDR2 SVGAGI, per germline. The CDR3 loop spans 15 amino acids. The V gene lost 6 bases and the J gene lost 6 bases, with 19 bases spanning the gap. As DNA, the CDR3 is TGTGCCAGCAGCCGCGGACTACCAGCCCAGGATACGCAGTATTTT. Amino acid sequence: CASSRGLPAQDTQYF.

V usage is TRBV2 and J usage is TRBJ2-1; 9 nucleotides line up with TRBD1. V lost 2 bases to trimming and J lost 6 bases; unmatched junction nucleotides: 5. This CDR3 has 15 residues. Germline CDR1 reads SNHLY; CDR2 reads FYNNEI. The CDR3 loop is CASSETGGGGNEQFF. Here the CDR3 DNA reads TGTGCCAGCAGTGAAACAGGGGGCGGGGGCAATGAGCAGTTCTTC.

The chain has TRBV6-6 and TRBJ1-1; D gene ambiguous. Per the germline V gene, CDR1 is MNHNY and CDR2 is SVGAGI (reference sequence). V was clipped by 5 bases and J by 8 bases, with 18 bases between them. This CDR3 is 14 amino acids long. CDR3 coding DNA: TGTGCCAGCAGTACCGGACTGTTAAGTCGCGAAGCTTTCTTT. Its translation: CASSTGLLSREAFF.

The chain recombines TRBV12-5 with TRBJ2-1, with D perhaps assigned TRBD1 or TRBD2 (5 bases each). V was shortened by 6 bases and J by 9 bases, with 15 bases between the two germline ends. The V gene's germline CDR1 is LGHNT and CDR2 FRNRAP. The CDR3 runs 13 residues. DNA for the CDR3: TGTGCTAGTGGGGGGGACGAGGAAGGTGAGCAGTTCTTC. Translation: CASGGDEEGEQFF.